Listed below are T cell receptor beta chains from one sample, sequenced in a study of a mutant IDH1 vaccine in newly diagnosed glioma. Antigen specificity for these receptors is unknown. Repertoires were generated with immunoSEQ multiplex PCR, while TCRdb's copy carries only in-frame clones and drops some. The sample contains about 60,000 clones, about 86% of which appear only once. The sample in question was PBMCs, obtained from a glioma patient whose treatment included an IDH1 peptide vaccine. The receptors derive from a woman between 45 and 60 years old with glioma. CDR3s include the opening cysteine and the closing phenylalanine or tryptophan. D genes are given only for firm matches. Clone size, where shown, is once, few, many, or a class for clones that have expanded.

CDR3 protein: CASSPPYRQGSNEQFF; CDR3 DNA: TGTGCCAGCAGCCCACCATACCGACAGGGAAGTAATGAGCAGTTCTTC; V gene: TRBV7-9; clone size: NA; D gene: TRBD1; J gene: TRBJ2-1
CDR3 protein: CASSVSLERTEAFF; CDR3 DNA: TGTGCCAGCAGCGTATCTCTAGAACGGACTGAAGCTTTCTTT; V gene: TRBV9; clone size: NA; D gene: NA; J gene: TRBJ1-1
CDR3 protein: CATQTRLAGKTEQYF; CDR3 DNA: TGTGCCACCCAGACGAGGCTAGCGGGGAAAACGGAGCAGTACTTC; V gene: TRBV5-6; clone size: NA; D gene: TRBD2; J gene: TRBJ2-7
CDR3 protein: CSVESARGVFTDTQYF; CDR3 DNA: TGCAGCGTTGAATCTGCGCGGGGGGTATTCACAGATACGCAGTATTTT; V gene: TRBV29-1; clone size: NA; D gene: TRBD2; J gene: TRBJ2-3
CDR3 protein: CASSLDGGPNEKLFF; CDR3 DNA: TGTGCCAGCAGCTTGGACGGAGGCCCTAATGAAAAACTGTTTTTT; V gene: TRBV5-4; clone size: NA; D gene: NA; J gene: TRBJ1-4
CDR3 protein: CASSTEGPETQYF; CDR3 DNA: TGCGCCAGCAGCACGGAGGGGCCAGAGACCCAGTACTTC; V gene: TRBV5-1; clone size: NA; D gene: NA; J gene: TRBJ2-5
CDR3 protein: CASSLAGYEQYF; CDR3 DNA: TGCGCCAGCAGCCTGGCGGGATACGAGCAGTACTTC; V gene: TRBV10-2; clone size: NA; D gene: NA; J gene: TRBJ2-7
CDR3 protein: CASSRGQGGSVGNTIYF; CDR3 DNA: TGCGCCAGCAGCAGGGGACAGGGAGGCTCCGTTGGAAACACCATATATTTT; V gene: TRBV5-1; clone size: NA; D gene: TRBD1; J gene: TRBJ1-3
CDR3 protein: CASSLNAGNVGTEAFF; CDR3 DNA: TGTGCCAGCAGCTTGAACGCCGGAAACGTGGGCACTGAAGCTTTCTTT; V gene: TRBV5-6; clone size: once; D gene: NA; J gene: TRBJ1-1
CDR3 protein: CASSYGQGKMNTEAFF; CDR3 DNA: TGCGCCAGCAGCTACGGACAGGGGAAAATGAACACTGAAGCTTTCTTT; V gene: TRBV4-3; clone size: few; D gene: TRBD1; J gene: TRBJ1-1
CDR3 protein: CASSETGRDGYTF; CDR3 DNA: TGCGCCAGCAGTGAAACAGGGCGGGATGGCTACACCTTC; V gene: TRBV10-1; clone size: NA; D gene: NA; J gene: TRBJ1-2
CDR3 protein: CASSGEGRTDTQYF; CDR3 DNA: TGTGCCAGCAGCGGGGAGGGAAGGACAGATACGCAGTATTTT; V gene: TRBV9; clone size: NA; D gene: TRBD2; J gene: TRBJ2-3
CDR3 protein: CASSTTRGMNTEAFF; CDR3 DNA: TGCGCCAGCAGTACTACCAGGGGGATGAACACTGAAGCTTTCTTT; V gene: TRBV4-3; clone size: NA; D gene: TRBD1; J gene: TRBJ1-1
CDR3 protein: CASSGDGAQHF; CDR3 DNA: TGTGCCAGTAGTGGGGACGGGGCCCAGCATTTT; V gene: TRBV19; clone size: NA; D gene: NA; J gene: TRBJ1-5
CDR3 protein: CAWSPRQGLNSPLHF; CDR3 DNA: TGTGCCTGGAGTCCACGACAGGGTCTTAATTCACCCCTCCACTTT; V gene: TRBV30; clone size: NA; D gene: TRBD1; J gene: TRBJ1-6